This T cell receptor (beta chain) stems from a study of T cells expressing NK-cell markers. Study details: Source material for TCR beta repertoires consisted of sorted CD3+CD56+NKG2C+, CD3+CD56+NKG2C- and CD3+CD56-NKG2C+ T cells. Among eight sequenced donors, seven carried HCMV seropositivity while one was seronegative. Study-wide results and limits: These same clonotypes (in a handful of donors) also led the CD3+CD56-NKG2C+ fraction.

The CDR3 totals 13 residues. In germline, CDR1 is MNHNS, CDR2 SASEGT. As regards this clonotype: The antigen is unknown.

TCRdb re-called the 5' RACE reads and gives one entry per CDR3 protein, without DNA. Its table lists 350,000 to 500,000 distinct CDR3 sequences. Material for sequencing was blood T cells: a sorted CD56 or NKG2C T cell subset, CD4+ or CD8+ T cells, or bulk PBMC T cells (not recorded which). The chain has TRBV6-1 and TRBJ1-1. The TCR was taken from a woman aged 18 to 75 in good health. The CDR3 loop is CASFPVVSTEAFF.